This entry lists 21 T cell receptor beta chains sequenced from one sample in a study of blood T cell repertoires in COVID-19. The table came from immunoSEQ multiplex PCR; TCRdb's copy has only in-frame clones and leaves some out. The sample has 93,000 or so clones; 80% to 90% are singletons. What was sequenced was peripheral blood. These receptors all come from an older woman with acute or convalescent COVID-19.

The chain joins TRBV9 to TRBJ1-4, with 8 bases aligning to TRBD1. This CDR3 region has 14 residues. V lost 0 bases, J lost 8 bases, and 3 bases stayed unmatched. Per the germline V gene, CDR1 is SGDLS and CDR2 is YYNGEE. The CDR3 loop is CASSVGTGFEKLFF. The DNA of the CDR3 is TGTGCCAGCAGCGTAGGGACAGGGTTCGAAAAACTGTTTTTT.

This sequence joins TRBV27 and TRBJ1-5; 8 bases match TRBD1. V lost 4 bases and J lost 1; bases outside the gene matches: 9. The germline V gene encodes CDR1 MNHEY and CDR2 SMNVEV (reference sequence). The CDR3 is made up of 17 amino acids. The CDR3 region is CASSSQFQGASNQPQHF. CDR3 nucleotide sequence: TGTGCCAGCAGTTCTCAGTTTCAGGGGGCGAGCAATCAGCCCCAGCATTTT.

The rearrangement links TRBV12-5 to TRBJ1-1; 7 nucleotides match TRBD1. The CDR3 extends over 15 amino acids. Germline CDR1 reads LGHNT; CDR2 reads FRNRAP. V trimming: 1 base; J trimming: 5 bases; junction bases outside the gene matches: 7. The CDR3 nucleotides read TGTGCTAGTGGTTTGGCCGGTCAGGGGGGTACTGAAGCTTTCTTT. Its protein is CASGLAGQGGTEAFF.

The chain has TRBV6-1 and TRBJ2-5, with TRBD2 matching 10 bases. The CDR3 is 15 amino acids. Germline trimming cut 2 bases from V and 5 bases from J; bases unmatched to any gene: 5. CDR1 is MNHNS, CDR2 SASEGT, per germline. CDR3 bases: TGTGCCAGCAGTGAACTAGCGGGAGTTCGGGAGACCCAGTACTTC. Translation: CASSELAGVRETQYF.

The genes are TRBV24-1 and TRBJ2-2, with a possible D match to TRBD1 (6 bases). The germline gives CDR1 KGHDR, CDR2 SFDVKD. The CDR3 is 16 residues long. Trimming took 1 base from V and 2 from J, leaving 10 bases between them. The CDR3 nucleotides are TGTGCCACCAGTGATTTTGCACAGGGCAACACCGGGGAGCTGTTTTTT. Protein: CATSDFAQGNTGELFF.

V and J are TRBV29-1 and TRBJ1-2; TRBD1 might be the D (6 bases). Germline CDR1 and CDR2: SQVTM and ANQGSEA. The CDR3 spans 14 residues. Trimming pared 3 bases from V and 7 bases from J, leaving 18 bases between. CDR3 sequence: CSVDLDSFRFGYTF. The CDR3 DNA reads as TGCAGCGTTGATTTGGACAGTTTCAGGTTTGGCTACACCTTC.

The rearrangement joins TRBV4-1 to TRBJ1-5, with D unresolved. Trimming took 0 bases from V and 4 from J, leaving 10 bases between them. Germline V gene data show CDR1 as MGHRA and CDR2 as YSYEKL. The CDR3 sequence is 15 residues long. The CDR3 here is CASSQEGGRNQPQHF. The CDR3 DNA reads as TGCGCCAGCAGCCAAGAAGGTGGGAGAAATCAGCCCCAGCATTTT.

The chain uses TRBV9 and TRBJ2-2; 7 positions agree with TRBD2. In germline, CDR1 is SGDLS, CDR2 YYNGEE. The CDR3 runs 14 residues. V gave up 5 bases and J gave up 4 bases; unmatched junction bases: 5. DNA for the CDR3: TGTGCCAGCAGACCAGCGGGACGCACCGGGGAGCTGTTTTTT. This translates into CASRPAGRTGELFF.

The V call is TRBV2, the J call TRBJ1-4; TRBD1 is a possible D gene (6 bases). Trimming shortened V by 9 bases and J by 4 bases, and 12 bases separated the two germline ends. The CDR3 sequence is 13 residues long. Germline V gene sequence: CDR1 SNHLY, CDR2 FYNNEI. The CDR3 DNA sequence: TGTGCCAGAATGGACAGCCATAATGAAAAACTGTTTTTT. It yields the protein CARMDSHNEKLFF. The entire variable domain, with the rest obtained from reference TRBV2 and TRBJ1-4, is as follows: EPEVTQTPSHQVTQMGQEVILRCVPISNHLYFYWYRQILGQKVEFLVSFYNNEISEKSEIFDDQFSVERPDGSNFTLKIRSTKLEDSAMYFCARMDSHNEKLFFGSGTQLSVL.

The rearrangement uses TRBV4-2 and TRBJ2-1; 7 nucleotides align to TRBD2. The CDR3 has 15 amino acids. Losses at the gene ends were 2 bases for V and 7 bases for J; bases not matched to a gene: 8. Germline V CDR1 and CDR2: LGHNA, YNFKEQ. CDR3 sequence: CASSQLAGVGNEQFF. The CDR3 DNA reads as TGTGCCAGCAGCCAACTGGCGGGAGTAGGTAATGAGCAGTTCTTC.

This clone occurred a few times. The chain carries TRBV6-5 and TRBJ2-5; D unclear. The CDR3 has 13 amino acids. Trimming cost V 6 bases and J 5 bases, with 13 bases left between them. From germline, CDR1 is MNHEY and CDR2 SVGAGI. Here the CDR3 reads CASRRAIVETQYF. In nucleotides, the CDR3 is TGTGCCAGCAGGCGAGCGATTGTGGAGACCCAGTACTTC.

The CDR3 protein is CASSADSNTGELFF. The CDR3, as DNA: TGTGCCAGCAGTGCGGACTCCAACACCGGGGAGCTGTTTTTT. The chain combines TRBV2 with TRBJ2-2, with D maybe TRBD2 (5 bases). Deletions cut 4 bases from V and 2 bases from J, with 8 bases between. CDR1 is SNHLY and CDR2 is FYNNEI in the germline V gene. This CDR3 region has 14 residues.

This chain links TRBV3-1 (or the pseudogene TRBV3-2) with TRBJ2-1; TRBD2 matches 10 bases. Germline CDR1 LGHDT, CDR2 YNNKEL (reference sequence). The CDR3 spans 16 residues. Trimming at V came to 4 bases and at J to 7 bases, leaving 10 bases not matched to a gene. DNA of the CDR3: TGTGCCAGCAGCCCTCGGGGGAGCGGGAGGGGAAATGAGCAGTTCTTC. The encoded protein is CASSPRGSGRGNEQFF.

The chain links TRBV9 to TRBJ1-5; possible D gene TRBD1, 6 bases. Germline V CDR1 and CDR2: SGDLS, YYNGEE. V was shortened by 4 bases and J by 1 base, with 9 bases between the two germline ends. CDR3 size: 14 residues. This CDR3 reads CASSPGQSNQPQHF. CDR3 nucleotide sequence: TGTGCCAGCAGCCCCGGACAGAGCAATCAGCCCCAGCATTTT.

This chain connects TRBV29-1 to TRBJ2-5; D perhaps matches TRBD2 (5 bases). CDR3 length: 15 amino acids. The V end lost 8 bases, the J end lost 2 bases, and 21 bases lay between the germline ends. Germline loops: CDR1 SQVTM, CDR2 ANQGSEA. CDR3 sequence: CSTSSGKLGQETQYF. The CDR3 nucleotides are TGCAGCACCTCCTCGGGGAAATTGGGACAAGAGACCCAGTACTTC.

V usage is TRBV30 and J usage is TRBJ1-6; D is unresolved. CDR1 and CDR2 from the germline V gene are GTSNPN and SVGIG (reference sequence). V shed 3 bases and J shed 7 bases, with 13 bases lying between them. CDR3 length equals 14 residues. The CDR3 DNA follows: TGTGCCTGGAGATTGGAGGGCGTCAATTCACCCCTCCACTTT. Translation gives CAWRLEGVNSPLHF. Full variable domain (rest looked up from reference TRBV30 and TRBJ1-6): SQTIHQWPATLVQPVGSPLSLECTVEGTSNPNLYWYRQAAGRGLQLLFYSVGIGQISSEVPQNLSASRPQDRQFILSSKKLLLSDSGFYLCAWRLEGVNSPLHFGNGTRLTVT.

The V call is TRBV11-3, the J call TRBJ2-1, with D perhaps TRBD2 (6 bases). Germline V gene sequence: CDR1 SGHNT, CDR2 YENEEA. Trimming cost V 5 bases and J 4 bases, with 15 bases left between them. The CDR3 sequence is 15 residues long. The CDR3 here is CASSASGFLYNEQFF. The DNA of the CDR3 is TGTGCCAGCAGCGCCAGCGGGTTTCTTTACAATGAGCAGTTCTTC.

The rearrangement links TRBV19 to TRBJ1-5; the D gene is possibly TRBD1 (6 bases). The germline V gene encodes CDR1 LNHDA and CDR2 SQIVND (reference sequence). Trimming shortened V by 6 bases and J by 4 bases, and 7 bases separated the two germline ends. The CDR3 is 12 residues long. The CDR3 DNA follows: TGTGCCAGTAGAACAGGGAATCAGCCCCAGCATTTT. Translation gives CASRTGNQPQHF.

As to this clone: A read error may account for a junction end that differs from germline. The V gene is TRBV5-5, the J gene TRBJ2-7; weak D call: TRBD2 (5 bases). From germline, CDR1 is SGHKS and CDR2 YYEKEE (reference sequence). The CDR3 consists of 15 residues. The CDR3 DNA is TGTGCCAGCAGCTTGATAGGGCAGGAGTCGGAGGAGCGGTACTTC. Its protein is CASSLIGQESEERYF. Filled out from reference TRBV5-5 and TRBJ2-7, the complete variable domain reads DAGVTQSPTHLIKTRGQQVTLRCSPISGHKSVSWYQQVLGQGPQFIFQYYEKEERGRGNFPDRFSARQFPNYSSELNVNALLLGDSALYLCASSLIGQESEERYFGPGTRLTVT.

This chain uses TRBV9 with TRBJ1-1, with D hard to call. The CDR3 is 14 amino acids. CDR1 is SGDLS and CDR2 is YYNGEE in the germline V gene. Trimming took off 0 bases at V and 1 base at J, with 7 bases between the two ends. The CDR3 sequence is CASSVGVWNTEAFF. In nucleotides, the CDR3 is TGTGCCAGCAGCGTAGGCGTGTGGAACACTGAAGCTTTCTTT.

J is TRBJ1-5 and V is TRBV2, with D perhaps matching TRBD1 (6 bases). V shed 0 bases and J shed 9 bases, with 15 bases lying between them. The CDR3 extends over 15 amino acids. CDR1 and CDR2 (germline): SNHLY, FYNNEI. The DNA for the CDR3 is TGTGCCAGCAGTGAAGCGCGGACAGCCGTAGCGCCCCAGCATTTT. The encoded protein is CASSEARTAVAPQHF.